Below, one T cell receptor (beta chain) is given with its context. Its antigen is unknown. The data were taken from a study of cytomegalovirus exposure and HLA in healthy donors. Points from the study as a whole: Overall, around 160 TCR beta chains were annotated as cytomegalovirus-associated. 87-base-pair reads could not separate some V segments, including TRBV6-2 and TRBV6-3. Among TCR beta chains of equal frequency, HLA-associated ones were more clonally expanded in a later analysis. In a later analysis, TCR beta V- and J-gene trimming showed a link to a missense DCLRE1C variant.

Both 60 Vbeta primers and 13 Jbeta primers went into the PCR. Some clones are missing from TCRdb's copy, which holds only in-frame ones; the method was immunoSEQ multiplex PCR. The sample carries 200,000 or so clones, approximately 78% recorded once. V was cut by 7 bases and J by 3 bases, with 28 bases left in between. Germline CDR1 MDHEN, CDR2 SYDVKM. The CDR3 is 18 amino acids. The sequencing sample was made of PBMCs. The V and J genes are TRBV28 and TRBJ2-7; D might be TRBD1 (6 bases). The clonotype was recovered from a woman between 50 and 59 years old in good health and CMV-seropositive. Here the CDR3 DNA reads TGTGCCAGCACTACCCCTGGGGCGAATACAGGGAACGGCTACGAGCAGTACTTC. Encoded protein: CASTTPGANTGNGYEQYF.